This T cell receptor (beta chain) was sequenced for a study of control samples from healthy donors and cancer patients. As to this clone: The identical CDR3 is also encoded by other nucleotide sequences in the sample.

Between the trimmed V and J ends, which lost 1 base and 9 bases, there was a span of 15 bases. Germline-derived CDR1 and CDR2 are SGHTA and FQGNSA. There are 14 residues in the CDR3. Sequenced by immunoSEQ multiplex PCR; TCRdb stores in-frame clones only, minus some. The sample records around 70,000 clones, roughly nine tenths being singletons. The J gene is TRBJ2-5, the V gene TRBV7-2, with TRBD1 as a possible D gene (5 bases). This clonotype originated in a woman in her forties or fifties with colorectal cancer. Material: PBMCs. The CDR3 sequence is CASSLGGAPRAQYF. The CDR3, as DNA: TGTGCCAGCAGCTTAGGTGGGGCCCCCAGGGCCCAGTACTTC.